The 9 T cell receptor beta chains reported below all come from one sample, sequenced in a study of blood T cell repertoires in COVID-19. Clones were read by immunoSEQ multiplex PCR, and TCRdb kept only the in-frame ones, dropping some. The sample yields 150,000 to 200,000 clones, about 88% seen once. Source material: peripheral blood. The receptors shown here come from a man between 60 and 75 years old with active or convalescent COVID-19.

This chain uses TRBV5-5 with TRBJ1-1; 9 nucleotides align to TRBD1. From germline, CDR1 is SGHKS and CDR2 YYEKEE (reference sequence). The J segment lost 4 bases and the V segment lost 4 bases, leaving 5 bases of the junction unmatched. The length of the CDR3 is 14 residues. CDR3 bases: TGTGCCAGCAGCGGGGGGACAGGGAGCACTGAAGCTTTCTTT. This sequence encodes CASSGGTGSTEAFF.

The V and J genes are TRBV5-1 and TRBJ1-1, with TRBD1 as a possible D gene (5 bases). The V gene lost 5 bases and the J gene lost 6 bases, with 14 bases spanning the gap. The CDR3 extends over 13 amino acids. CDR1 is SGHRS and CDR2 is YFSETQ in the germline V gene. CDR3 sequence (DNA): TGCGCCAGCAGTGTCGGGGGAGCGCCTGAAGCTTTCTTT. This sequence encodes CASSVGGAPEAFF.

A few counts support this clone. This sequence joins TRBV7-6 and TRBJ2-7; D perhaps matches TRBD1 (5 bases). The CDR3 length is 16 residues. Germline lookup yields CDR1 SGHVS and CDR2 FNYEAQ. V lost 5 bases and J 1 base, leaving 18 bases between the germline ends. Here the CDR3 DNA reads TGTGCCAGCAGCCCCGAAGGACACTTTTTATCCTACGAGCAGTACTTC. As protein: CASSPEGHFLSYEQYF.

The rearrangement joins TRBV5-6 to TRBJ2-1; the D gene is possibly TRBD2 (6 bases). This CDR3 is 17 amino acids long. V was cut by 4 bases and J by 0 bases, with 17 bases left in between. Germline loops: CDR1 SGHDT, CDR2 YYEEEE. The CDR3 reads CASSPISGHGSYNEQFF. The CDR3 coding sequence is TGTGCCAGCAGCCCGATTAGCGGCCATGGCTCCTACAATGAGCAGTTCTTC.

Here the CDR3 DNA reads TGTGCCAGCAGCTTCAGGACAGGGGTGAACACCGGGGAGCTGTTTTTT. Residues: CASSFRTGVNTGELFF. V gene TRBV5-4 combines with J gene TRBJ2-2; TRBD1 aligns across 9 bases. Germline CDR1 SGHNT, CDR2 YYREEE (reference sequence). The CDR3 runs to 16 residues. V trimming: 2 bases; J trimming: 1 base; junction bases outside the gene matches: 3.

The V and J genes are TRBV19 and TRBJ2-3; 15 bases are a match to TRBD2. V lost 5 bases and J lost 6; bases outside the gene matches: 0. The CDR3 is 14 residues long. In germline, CDR1 is LNHDA, CDR2 SQIVND (reference sequence). CDR3 sequence: CASSGTSGGDTQYF. The CDR3 coding sequence is TGTGCCAGTAGTGGGACTAGCGGGGGGGATACGCAGTATTTT. Using reference TRBV19 and TRBJ2-3 for the parts outside the CDR3, the full variable domain is DGGITQSPKYLFRKEGQNVTLSCEQNLNHDAMYWYRQDPGQGLRLIYYSQIVNDFQKGDIAEGYSVSREKKESFPLTVTSAQKNPTAFYLCASSGTSGGDTQYFGPGTRLTVL.

The chain couples TRBV7-2 to TRBJ2-2; D is undetermined. Germline V gene sequence: CDR1 SGHTA, CDR2 FQGNSA. V was pared by 2 bases and J by 0 bases, with 4 bases between. The CDR3 is 14 residues long. CDR3 sequence reads: CASSLTPNTGELFF. The CDR3 DNA sequence: TGTGCCAGCAGCTTAACACCGAACACCGGGGAGCTGTTTTTT. The complete variable domain, with remaining parts taken from reference TRBV7-2 and TRBJ2-2, reads GAGVSQSPSNKVTEKGKDVELRCDPISGHTALYWYRQSLGQGLEFLIYFQGNSAPDKSGLPSDRFSAERTGGSVSTLTIQRTQQEDSAVYLCASSLTPNTGELFFGEGSRLTVL.

The chain carries TRBV7-9 and TRBJ2-2; maybe TRBD1 (5 bases). This CDR3 contains 14 residues. Germline V gives CDR1 SEHNR, CDR2 FQNEAQ (reference sequence). The germline V and J ends were trimmed by 3 bases and 11 bases, with 16 bases remaining between them. The CDR3 reads CASSLDIRFTELFF. CDR3 coding DNA: TGTGCCAGCAGCTTGGACATTCGTTTTACCGAGCTGTTTTTT.

The chain links TRBV5-1 to TRBJ2-6, with 10 bases fitting TRBD1. Germline assignment: CDR1 SGHRS and CDR2 YFSETQ. This CDR3 region has 18 residues. J was trimmed by 2 bases and V by 0 bases; bases with no gene match: 5. The CDR3 region is CASSLAGGQGTGANVLTF. In DNA form, the CDR3 reads TGCGCCAGCAGCTTGGCAGGGGGACAGGGGACTGGGGCCAACGTCCTGACTTTC. Full variable domain (rest looked up from reference TRBV5-1 and TRBJ2-6): KAGVTQTPRYLIKTRGQQVTLSCSPISGHRSVSWYQQTPGQGLQFLFEYFSETQRNKGNFPGRFSGRQFSNSRSEMNVSTLELGDSALYLCASSLAGGQGTGANVLTFGAGSRLTVL.